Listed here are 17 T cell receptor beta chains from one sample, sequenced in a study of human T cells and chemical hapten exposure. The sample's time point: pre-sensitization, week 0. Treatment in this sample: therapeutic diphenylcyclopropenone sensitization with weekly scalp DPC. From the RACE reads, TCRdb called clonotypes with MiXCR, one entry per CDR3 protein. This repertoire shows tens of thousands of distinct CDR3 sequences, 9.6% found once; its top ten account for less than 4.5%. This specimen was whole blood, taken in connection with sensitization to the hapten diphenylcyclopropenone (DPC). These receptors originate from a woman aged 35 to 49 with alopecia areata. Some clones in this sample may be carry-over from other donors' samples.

The CDR3 reads CSAQLGTGGFIASGKLFF. CDR3 in DNA: TGCAGTGCCCAGCTCGGGACAGGGGGGTTCATTGCGAGCGGGAAACTGTTTTTT. The rearrangement uses TRBV20-1 and TRBJ1-4, with 11 bases lining up with TRBD1. Germline CDR1 is DFQATT and CDR2 is SNEGSKA (reference sequence). Trimming cost V 6 bases and J 11 bases; bases outside gene matches: 23. This CDR3 is built from 18 residues.

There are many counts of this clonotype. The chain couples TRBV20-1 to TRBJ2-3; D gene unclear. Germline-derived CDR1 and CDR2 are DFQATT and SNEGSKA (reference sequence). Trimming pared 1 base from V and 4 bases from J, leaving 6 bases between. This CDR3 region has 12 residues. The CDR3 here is CSARGRPDTQYF. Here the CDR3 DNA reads TGCAGTGCTAGAGGGCGGCCAGATACGCAGTATTTT.

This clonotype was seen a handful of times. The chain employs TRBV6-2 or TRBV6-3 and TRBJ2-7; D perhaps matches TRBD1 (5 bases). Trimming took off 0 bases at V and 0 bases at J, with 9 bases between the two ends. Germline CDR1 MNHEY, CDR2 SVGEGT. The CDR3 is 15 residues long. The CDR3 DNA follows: TGTGCCAGCAGTTACTCGAGACAGAGCTCCTACGAGCAGTACTTC. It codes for CASSYSRQSSYEQYF.

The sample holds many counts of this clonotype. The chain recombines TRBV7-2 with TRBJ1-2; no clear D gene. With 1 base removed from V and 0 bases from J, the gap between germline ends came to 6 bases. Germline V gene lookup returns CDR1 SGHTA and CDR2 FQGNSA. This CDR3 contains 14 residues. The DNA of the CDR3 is TGTGCCAGCAGCTTAGGCCGGACTAACTATGGCTACACCTTC. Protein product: CASSLGRTNYGYTF.

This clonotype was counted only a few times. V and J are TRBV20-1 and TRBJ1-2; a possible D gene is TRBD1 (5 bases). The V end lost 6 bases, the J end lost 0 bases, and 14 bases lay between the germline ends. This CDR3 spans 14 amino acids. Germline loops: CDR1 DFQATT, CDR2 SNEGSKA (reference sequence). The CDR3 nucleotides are TGCAGTGCCGCACCGGGGCCACCTAACTATGGCTACACCTTC. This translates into CSAAPGPPNYGYTF.

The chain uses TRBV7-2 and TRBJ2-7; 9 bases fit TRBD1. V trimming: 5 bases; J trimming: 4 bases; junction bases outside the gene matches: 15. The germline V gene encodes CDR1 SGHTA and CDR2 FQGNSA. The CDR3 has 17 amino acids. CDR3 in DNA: TGTGCCAGCAGCGTGACCGGGACAGGGTACGGTCGATACGAGCAGTACTTC. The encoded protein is CASSVTGTGYGRYEQYF.

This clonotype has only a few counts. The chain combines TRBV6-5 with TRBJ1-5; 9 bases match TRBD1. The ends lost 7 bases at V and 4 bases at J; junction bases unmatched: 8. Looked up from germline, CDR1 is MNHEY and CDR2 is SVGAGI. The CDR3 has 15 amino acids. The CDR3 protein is CASTRQGVSNQPQHF. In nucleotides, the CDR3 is TGTGCCAGCACCCGACAGGGGGTATCAAATCAGCCCCAGCATTTT.

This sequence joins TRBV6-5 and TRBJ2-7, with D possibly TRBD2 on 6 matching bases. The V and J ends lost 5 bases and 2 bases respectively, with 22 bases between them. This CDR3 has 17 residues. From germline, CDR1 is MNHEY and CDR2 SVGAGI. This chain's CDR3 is CASSRGTWDRGTYEQYF. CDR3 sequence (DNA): TGTGCCAGCAGTCGCGGAACCTGGGACCGGGGGACCTACGAGCAGTACTTC.

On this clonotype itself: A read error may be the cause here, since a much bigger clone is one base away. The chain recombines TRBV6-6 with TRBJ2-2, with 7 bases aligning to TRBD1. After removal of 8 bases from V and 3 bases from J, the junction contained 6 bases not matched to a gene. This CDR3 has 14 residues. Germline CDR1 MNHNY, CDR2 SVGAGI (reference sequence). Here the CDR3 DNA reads TGTGCCAGCGATCAAGGACAGGACACCGGGGAGCTGTTTTTT. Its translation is CASDQGQDTGELFF.

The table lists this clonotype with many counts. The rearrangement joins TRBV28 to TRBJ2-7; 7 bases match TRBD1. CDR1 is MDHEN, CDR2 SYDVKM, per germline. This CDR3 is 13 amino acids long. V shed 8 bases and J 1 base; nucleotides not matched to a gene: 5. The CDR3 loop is CASGTVASYEQYF. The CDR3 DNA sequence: TGTGCCAGCGGGACAGTTGCTTCCTACGAGCAGTACTTC.

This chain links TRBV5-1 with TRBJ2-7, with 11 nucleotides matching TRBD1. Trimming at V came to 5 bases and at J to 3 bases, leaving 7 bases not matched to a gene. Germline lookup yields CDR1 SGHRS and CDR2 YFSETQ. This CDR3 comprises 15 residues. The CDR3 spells CASRNRDRGIYEQYF. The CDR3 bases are TGCGCCAGCAGAAACCGGGACAGGGGGATCTACGAGCAGTACTTC.

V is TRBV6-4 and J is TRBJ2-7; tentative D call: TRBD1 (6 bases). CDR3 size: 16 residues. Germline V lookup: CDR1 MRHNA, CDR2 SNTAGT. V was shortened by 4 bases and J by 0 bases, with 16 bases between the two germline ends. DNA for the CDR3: TGTGCCAGCAGTGGAGGGGGACCTGGGAGCTCCTACGAGCAGTACTTC. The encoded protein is CASSGGGPGSSYEQYF.

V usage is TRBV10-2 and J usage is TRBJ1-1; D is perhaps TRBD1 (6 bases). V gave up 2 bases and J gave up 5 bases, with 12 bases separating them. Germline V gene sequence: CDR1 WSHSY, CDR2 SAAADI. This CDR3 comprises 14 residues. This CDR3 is CASSETGTKTEAFF. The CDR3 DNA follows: TGCGCCAGCAGTGAGACAGGGACGAAGACTGAAGCTTTCTTT.

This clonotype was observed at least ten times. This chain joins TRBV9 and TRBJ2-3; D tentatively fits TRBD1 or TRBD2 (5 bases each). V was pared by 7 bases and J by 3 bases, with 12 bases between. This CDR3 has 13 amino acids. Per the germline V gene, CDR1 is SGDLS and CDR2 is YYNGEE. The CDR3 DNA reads TGTGCCAGCGGGGGAACTTGGACAGATACGCAGTATTTT. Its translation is CASGGTWTDTQYF.

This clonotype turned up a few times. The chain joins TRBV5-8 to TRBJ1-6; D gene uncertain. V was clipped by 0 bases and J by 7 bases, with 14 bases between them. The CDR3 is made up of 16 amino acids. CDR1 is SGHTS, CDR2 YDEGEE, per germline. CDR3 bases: TGTGCCAGCAGCTTGGTGGCAGGACGTATGAATTCACCCCTCCACTTT. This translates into CASSLVAGRMNSPLHF.

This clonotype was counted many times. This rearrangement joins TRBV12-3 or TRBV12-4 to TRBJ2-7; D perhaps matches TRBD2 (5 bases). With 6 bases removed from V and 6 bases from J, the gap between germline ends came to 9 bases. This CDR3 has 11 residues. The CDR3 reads CASRGRGEQYF. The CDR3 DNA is TGTGCCAGCAGAGGTCGGGGCGAGCAGTACTTC.

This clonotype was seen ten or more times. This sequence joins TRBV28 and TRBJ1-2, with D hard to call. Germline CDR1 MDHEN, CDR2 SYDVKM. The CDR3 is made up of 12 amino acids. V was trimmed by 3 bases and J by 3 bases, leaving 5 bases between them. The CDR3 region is CASSLGYYGYTF. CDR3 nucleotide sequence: TGTGCCAGCAGTTTGGGCTACTATGGCTACACCTTC.